The 23 T cell receptor beta chains in this list originate from one sample, sequenced in a study of T cell repertoires in cytomegalovirus infection. Antigen specificity for these receptors is unknown. Using its own MiXCR run on the reads, TCRdb lists one record per CDR3 protein. The sample has 450,000 to 650,000 distinct CDR3 sequences; over 35% are singletons. The sequencing here drew on cultured PBMCs, taken from culture after CMV antigen stimulation. The receptors were gathered from a human donor in good health (CMV status not recorded). Some clones in this sample may be carry-over from other donors' samples.

This clonotype was found a few times. This chain connects TRBV7-9 to TRBJ2-5; perhaps D is TRBD1 or TRBD2 (5 bases each). The V gene lost 3 bases and the J gene lost 5 bases, with 10 bases spanning the gap. Germline lookup yields CDR1 SEHNR and CDR2 FQNEAQ (reference sequence). This CDR3 comprises 13 residues. CDR3 protein: CASSFMGDETQYF. The DNA for the CDR3 is TGTGCCAGCAGCTTTATGGGGGACGAGACCCAGTACTTC.

The V gene is TRBV28, the J gene TRBJ2-5; weak D call: TRBD2 (5 bases). Trimming shortened V by 5 bases and J by 5 bases, and 15 bases separated the two germline ends. Germline V lookup: CDR1 MDHEN, CDR2 SYDVKM. The CDR3 spans 14 residues. The CDR3 sequence: CASSGLEGWETQYF. The CDR3 nucleotides are TGTGCCAGCAGTGGTCTAGAGGGTTGGGAGACCCAGTACTTC.

J is TRBJ1-1 and V is TRBV7-2; D unclear. The CDR3 is 12 amino acids. Germline V gene lookup returns CDR1 SGHTA and CDR2 FQGNSA. Trimming removed 5 bases at V and 8 bases at J, with 12 bases between. CDR3 sequence: CASSRKTVEAFF. For the CDR3, the DNA is TGTGCCAGCAGCCGCAAGACGGTAGAAGCTTTCTTT.

The chain has TRBV27 and TRBJ1-2, with 8 bases lining up with TRBD1. The length of the CDR3 is 14 residues. Per the germline V gene, CDR1 is MNHEY and CDR2 is SMNVEV (reference sequence). V dropped 4 bases and J dropped 2; count of bases not matched to a gene: 3. The CDR3 DNA is TGTGCCAGCAGTTCGTCAGGGGGCAACTATGGCTACACCTTC. Its protein is CASSSSGGNYGYTF.

The rearrangement uses TRBV5-1 and TRBJ1-1; D is unclear. The germline V and J ends were trimmed by 1 base and 1 base, with 14 bases remaining between them. CDR1 SGHRS and CDR2 YFSETQ come from the germline V gene. There are 16 residues in the CDR3. The CDR3 coding sequence is TGCGCCAGCAGCTTGTCGACATTTGGGAGGAACACTGAAGCTTTCTTT. This gives the protein CASSLSTFGRNTEAFF. The full variable domain, rest sourced from reference TRBV5-1 and TRBJ1-1, is KAGVTQTPRYLIKTRGQQVTLSCSPISGHRSVSWYQQTPGQGLQFLFEYFSETQRNKGNFPGRFSGRQFSNSRSEMNVSTLELGDSALYLCASSLSTFGRNTEAFFGQGTRLTVV.

This chain joins TRBV6-5 and TRBJ1-2, with D possibly TRBD1 on 5 matching bases. Germline CDR1 reads MNHEY; CDR2 reads SVGAGI. The CDR3 contains 15 residues. Trimming left V 4 bases short and J 7 bases short, with 19 bases between. CDR3 sequence: CASSFFGAGSGGYTF. The DNA of the CDR3 is TGTGCCAGCAGTTTCTTCGGGGCAGGGTCCGGTGGCTACACCTTC.

This clonotype came up a few times. J is TRBJ2-1 and V is TRBV6-2 or TRBV6-3, with D perhaps given as TRBD1 or TRBD2 (5 bases each). CDR1 is MNHEY, CDR2 SVGEGT, per germline. The CDR3 loop spans 14 amino acids. Trimming stripped 4 bases from V and 7 bases from J, with 14 bases between. The CDR3 region has the DNA TGTGCCAGCAGTTTAGGGGTCGGGGAAAATGAGCAGTTCTTC. Its translation is CASSLGVGENEQFF.

The chain has TRBV20-1 and TRBJ2-7; TRBD1 might be the D (6 bases). CDR1 and CDR2 (germline): DFQATT, SNEGSKA (reference sequence). There are 14 residues in the CDR3. The ends were cut back, 5 bases at V and 3 bases at J, with 17 bases in the middle. The CDR3 nucleotides are TGCAGTGCTGGCAGGACAGCAGACAGCTACGAGCAGTACTTC. Protein sequence: CSAGRTADSYEQYF.

The rearrangement joins TRBV28 to TRBJ1-5; D is perhaps TRBD1 (5 bases). V lost 6 bases, J lost 3 bases, and 12 bases lay in between. This CDR3 is built from 14 residues. Germline V CDR1 and CDR2: MDHEN, SYDVKM. In DNA form, the CDR3 reads TGTGCCAGCAGCCACGACAGATACAATCAGCCCCAGCATTTT. This sequence encodes CASSHDRYNQPQHF.

The rearrangement links TRBV5-1 to TRBJ2-5; D possibly corresponds to TRBD2 (6 bases). The V gene lost 6 bases and the J gene lost 2 bases, with 14 bases spanning the gap. Germline values: CDR1 SGHRS, CDR2 YFSETQ. This CDR3 is built from 14 residues. CDR3 nucleotide sequence: TGCGCCAGCAATCGGGGACTGACACAAGAGACCCAGTACTTC. Protein: CASNRGLTQETQYF. Variable domain in full (rest from reference TRBV5-1 and TRBJ2-5): KAGVTQTPRYLIKTRGQQVTLSCSPISGHRSVSWYQQTPGQGLQFLFEYFSETQRNKGNFPGRFSGRQFSNSRSEMNVSTLELGDSALYLCASNRGLTQETQYFGPGTRLLVL.

This clonotype showed up just once. This sequence joins TRBV2 and TRBJ1-5; D gene uncertain. Trimming pared 7 bases from V and 0 bases from J, leaving 25 bases between. The CDR3 length is 19 residues. CDR1 SNHLY and CDR2 FYNNEI come from the germline V gene. As DNA, the CDR3 is TGTGCCAGCACCTCGACGGCGGCAGTAGTTGGGGATAGCAATCAGCCCCAGCATTTT. It is translated as CASTSTAAVVGDSNQPQHF. The whole variable domain, remainder taken from reference TRBV2 and TRBJ1-5, is EPEVTQTPSHQVTQMGQEVILRCVPISNHLYFYWYRQILGQKVEFLVSFYNNEISEKSEIFDDQFSVERPDGSNFTLKIRSTKLEDSAMYFCASTSTAAVVGDSNQPQHFGDGTRLSIL.

This clonotype was detected a few times. The chain has TRBV11-2 and TRBJ2-7, with 7 nucleotides matching TRBD2. This CDR3 has 12 residues. Germline V gene sequence: CDR1 SGHAT, CDR2 FQNNGV. Trimming took 4 bases from V and 7 from J; bases not matched to a gene: 4. The CDR3 region is CASSSQAGEQYF. CDR3 coding DNA: TGTGCCAGCAGCTCCCAAGCGGGGGAGCAGTACTTC.

Only a few counts were recorded for this clonotype. The chain couples TRBV27 to TRBJ1-1; D is uncertain. The CDR3 is 15 amino acids. Trimming cost V 5 bases and J 1 base, with 14 bases left between them. Germline V lookup: CDR1 MNHEY, CDR2 SMNVEV (reference sequence). The CDR3 is CASSGGGDGNTEAFF. CDR3 DNA sequence: TGTGCCAGCAGTGGTGGCGGGGATGGGAACACTGAAGCTTTCTTT.

The rearrangement joins TRBV20-1 to TRBJ1-5; 8 bases are a match to TRBD1. This CDR3 is built from 16 residues. The germline V gene encodes CDR1 DFQATT and CDR2 SNEGSKA (reference sequence). The J segment lost 4 bases and the V segment lost 5 bases, leaving 13 bases of the junction unmatched. This CDR3 is CSALQGAGVMNQPQHF. CDR3 nucleotides: TGCAGTGCTCTTCAGGGGGCCGGGGTCATGAATCAGCCCCAGCATTTT.

This clonotype was counted a single time. The chain uses TRBV14 and TRBJ2-7; the D gene could be TRBD1 or TRBD2 (5 bases each). Germline lookup yields CDR1 SGHDN and CDR2 FVKESK. This CDR3 contains 14 residues. With 0 bases removed from V and 6 bases from J, the gap between germline ends came to 12 bases. This CDR3 is CASSQERGRGEQYF. The DNA of the CDR3 is TGTGCCAGCAGCCAAGAGAGGGGAAGGGGCGAGCAGTACTTC.

This chain connects TRBV5-1 to TRBJ2-1; TRBD1 matches at 7 bases. In germline, CDR1 is SGHRS, CDR2 YFSETQ. The ends lost 7 bases at V and 4 bases at J; junction bases unmatched: 11. The CDR3 is 15 amino acids. The CDR3 here is CASCMGTVIYNEQFF. The CDR3 nucleotides read TGCGCCAGCTGCATGGGGACAGTGATATACAATGAGCAGTTCTTC.

This clonotype showed up just a few times. This rearrangement joins TRBV7-9 to TRBJ2-3; D unresolved. This CDR3 has 11 amino acids. Germline V gene lookup returns CDR1 SEHNR and CDR2 FQNEAQ (reference sequence). V lost 10 bases and J 4 bases, leaving 9 bases between the germline ends. CDR3 protein: CATPDADTQYF. In nucleotides, the CDR3 is TGTGCCACCCCCGATGCAGATACGCAGTATTTT.

V usage is TRBV7-2 and J usage is TRBJ2-7; 8 bases map to TRBD1. This CDR3 has 15 amino acids. Germline-derived CDR1 and CDR2 are SGHTA and FQGNSA. J was trimmed by 4 bases and V by 7 bases; bases with no gene match: 12. CDR3 region: CASNFIGTGRYEQYF. As DNA, the CDR3 is TGTGCCAGCAATTTTATCGGGACAGGCAGGTACGAGCAGTACTTC.

The chain employs TRBV12-3 or TRBV12-4 and TRBJ1-3, with a tentative D call TRBD1 (5 bases). V gave up 7 bases and J gave up 6 bases, with 19 bases separating them. The CDR3 is 15 amino acids. CDR3 loop: CASNLGHLIENTIYF. DNA of the CDR3: TGTGCCAGCAATCTCGGACACCTTATTGAAAACACCATATATTTT.

A few counts support this clonotype. This chain uses TRBV7-2 with TRBJ2-7; 8 bases match TRBD2. This CDR3 has 15 residues. From germline, CDR1 is SGHTA and CDR2 FQGNSA. The J segment lost 3 bases and the V segment lost 0 bases, leaving 4 bases of the junction unmatched. DNA of the CDR3: TGTGCCAGCAGCTTAGCGGCGGCGGGGGGCTACGAGCAGTACTTC. This codes for CASSLAAAGGYEQYF.

The rearrangement links TRBV12-3 or TRBV12-4 to TRBJ1-1; the D gene is possibly TRBD1 (5 bases). The CDR3 runs to 11 residues. V lost 6 bases and J lost 8, with 10 bases in between. The CDR3 spells CASSLTEEAFF. CDR3 in DNA: TGTGCCAGCAGCTTGACAGAGGAAGCTTTCTTT.

This clonotype was counted only a few times. This chain connects TRBV7-8 to TRBJ2-7; 9 nucleotides line up with TRBD1. The germline CDR1 and CDR2 sequences are SGHVS and FQNEAQ. The ends lost 5 bases at V and 3 bases at J; junction bases unmatched: 5. The CDR3 has 14 amino acids. CDR3 in amino acids: CASSPWTGVYEQYF. The CDR3 region has the DNA TGTGCCAGCAGCCCCTGGACAGGGGTCTACGAGCAGTACTTC.

This chain joins TRBV7-7 and TRBJ2-7; 8 positions agree with TRBD2. The CDR3 is 13 amino acids. The trim removed 6 bases at V and 5 bases at J, leaving 6 bases unmatched. Germline loops: CDR1 SSHAT, CDR2 FNYEAQ (reference sequence). The CDR3 DNA sequence: TGTGCCAGCAGTCCCGGGGGGGCCAACGAGCAGTACTTC. Encoded protein: CASSPGGANEQYF.